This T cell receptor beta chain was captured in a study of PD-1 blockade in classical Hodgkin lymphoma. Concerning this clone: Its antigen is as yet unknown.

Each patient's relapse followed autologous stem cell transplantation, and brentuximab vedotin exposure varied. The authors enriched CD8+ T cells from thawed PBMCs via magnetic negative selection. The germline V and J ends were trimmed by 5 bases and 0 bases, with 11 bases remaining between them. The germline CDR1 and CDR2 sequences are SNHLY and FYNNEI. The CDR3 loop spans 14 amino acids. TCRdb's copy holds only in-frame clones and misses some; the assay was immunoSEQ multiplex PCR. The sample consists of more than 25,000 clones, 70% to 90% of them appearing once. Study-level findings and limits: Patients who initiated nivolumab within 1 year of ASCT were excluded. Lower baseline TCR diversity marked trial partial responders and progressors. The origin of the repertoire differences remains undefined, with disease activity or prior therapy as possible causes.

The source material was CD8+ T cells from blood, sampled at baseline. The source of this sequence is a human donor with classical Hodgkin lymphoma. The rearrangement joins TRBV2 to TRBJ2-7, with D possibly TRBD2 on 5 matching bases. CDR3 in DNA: TGTGCCAGCAGTCAGCAAGGGAGCTCCTACGAGCAGTACTTC. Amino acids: CASSQQGSSYEQYF.